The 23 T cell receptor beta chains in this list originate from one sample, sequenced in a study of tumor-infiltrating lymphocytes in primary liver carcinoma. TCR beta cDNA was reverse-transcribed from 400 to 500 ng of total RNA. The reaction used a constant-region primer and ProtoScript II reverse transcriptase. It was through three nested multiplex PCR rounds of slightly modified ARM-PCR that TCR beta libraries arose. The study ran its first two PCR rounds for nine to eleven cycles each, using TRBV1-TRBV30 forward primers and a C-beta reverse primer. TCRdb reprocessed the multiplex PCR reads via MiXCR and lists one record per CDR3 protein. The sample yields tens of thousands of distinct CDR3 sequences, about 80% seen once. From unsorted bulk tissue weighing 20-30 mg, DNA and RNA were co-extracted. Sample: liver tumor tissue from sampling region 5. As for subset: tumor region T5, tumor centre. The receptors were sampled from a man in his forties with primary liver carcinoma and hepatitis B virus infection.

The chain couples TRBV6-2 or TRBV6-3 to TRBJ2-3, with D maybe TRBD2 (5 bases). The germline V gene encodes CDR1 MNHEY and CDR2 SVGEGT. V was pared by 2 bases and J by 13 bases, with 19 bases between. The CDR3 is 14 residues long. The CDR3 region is CASSYTLAGGTEYF. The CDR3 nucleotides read TGTGCCAGCAGTTACACCCTAGCTGGAGGCACAGAGTATTTT.

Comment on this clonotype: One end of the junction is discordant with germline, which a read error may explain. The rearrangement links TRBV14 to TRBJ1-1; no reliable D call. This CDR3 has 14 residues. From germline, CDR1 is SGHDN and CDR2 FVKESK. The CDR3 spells CASSPPDGLDAAFF. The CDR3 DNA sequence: TGTGCTAGCAGCCCTCCGGACGGGTTGGATGCGGCTTTCTTT.

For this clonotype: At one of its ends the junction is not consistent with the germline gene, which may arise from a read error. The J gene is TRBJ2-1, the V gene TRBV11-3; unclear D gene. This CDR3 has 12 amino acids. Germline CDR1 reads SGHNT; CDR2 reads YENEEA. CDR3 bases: TGTGCCAGCAGCTTGAATGCCAAAGAGCACTTCTTC. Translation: CASSLNAKEHFF.

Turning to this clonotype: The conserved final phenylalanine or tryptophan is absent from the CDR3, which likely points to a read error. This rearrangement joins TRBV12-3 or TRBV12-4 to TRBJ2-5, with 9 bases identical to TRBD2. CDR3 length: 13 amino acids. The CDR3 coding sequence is TGTGCCAGCACCGCGGGGGGGCAAGAGAGCCAGTACCTC. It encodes CASTAGGQESQYL.

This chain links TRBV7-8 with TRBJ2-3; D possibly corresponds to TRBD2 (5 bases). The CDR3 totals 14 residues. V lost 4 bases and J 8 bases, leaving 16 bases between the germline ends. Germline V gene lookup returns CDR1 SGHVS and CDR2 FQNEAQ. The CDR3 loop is CASSSDWYEGTQYF. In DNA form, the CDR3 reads TGTGCCAGCAGCTCCGACTGGTACGAGGGTACGCAGTATTTT.

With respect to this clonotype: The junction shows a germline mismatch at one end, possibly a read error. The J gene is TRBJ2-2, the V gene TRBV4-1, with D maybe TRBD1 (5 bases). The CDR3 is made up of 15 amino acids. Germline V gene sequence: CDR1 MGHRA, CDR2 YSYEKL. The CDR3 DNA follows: TGCGCCAGCAGCGCTGGGGCCGTTAACAACGGGGAGCTGTTTTTT. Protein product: CASSAGAVNNGELFF.

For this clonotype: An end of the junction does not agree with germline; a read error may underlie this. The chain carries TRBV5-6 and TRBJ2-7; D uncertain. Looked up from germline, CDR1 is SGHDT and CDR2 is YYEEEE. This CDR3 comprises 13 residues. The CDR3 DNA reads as TGTTCCAGCAGCTTGAAAGCGACTTACGAACAGTACTTC. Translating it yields CSSSLKATYEQYF.

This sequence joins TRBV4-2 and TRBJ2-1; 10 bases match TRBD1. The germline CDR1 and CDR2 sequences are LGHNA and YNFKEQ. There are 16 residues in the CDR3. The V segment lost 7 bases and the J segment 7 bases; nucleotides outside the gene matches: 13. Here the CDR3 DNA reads TGTGCCAGCAACCGCGCCGGGGGACAGGGGAATAATGAGCAGTTCTTC. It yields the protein CASNRAGGQGNNEQFF.

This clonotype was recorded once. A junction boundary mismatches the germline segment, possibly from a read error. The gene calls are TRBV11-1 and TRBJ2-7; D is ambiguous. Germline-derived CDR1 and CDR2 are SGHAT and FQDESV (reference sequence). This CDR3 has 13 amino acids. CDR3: CSSMVKRSYEQYF. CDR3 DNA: TGTTCCAGCATGGTGAAGCGATCCTACGAGCAGTACTTC.

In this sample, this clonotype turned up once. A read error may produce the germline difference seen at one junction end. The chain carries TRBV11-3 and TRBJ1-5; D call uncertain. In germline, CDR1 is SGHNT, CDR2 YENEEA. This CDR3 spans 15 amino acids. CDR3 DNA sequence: TGTGCCAGCAGCTTAGATCTGAGGGTGGCTCATCCCCAACATTTT. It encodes CASSLDLRVAHPQHF.

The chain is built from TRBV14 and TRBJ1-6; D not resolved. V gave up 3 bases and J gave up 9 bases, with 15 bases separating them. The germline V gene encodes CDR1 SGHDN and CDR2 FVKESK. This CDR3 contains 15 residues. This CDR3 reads CASSHRHGQISPLHF. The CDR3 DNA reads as TGTGCCAGCAGCCACAGACATGGGCAGATTTCACCCCTCCACTTT.

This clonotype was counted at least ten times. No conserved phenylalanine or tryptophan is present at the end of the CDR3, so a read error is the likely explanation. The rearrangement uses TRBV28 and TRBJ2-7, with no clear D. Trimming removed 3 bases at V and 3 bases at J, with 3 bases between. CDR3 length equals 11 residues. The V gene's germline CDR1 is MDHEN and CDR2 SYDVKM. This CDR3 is CASSFGYEQYL. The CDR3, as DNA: TGTGCCAGCAGTTTCGGCTACGAGCAGTACCTC.

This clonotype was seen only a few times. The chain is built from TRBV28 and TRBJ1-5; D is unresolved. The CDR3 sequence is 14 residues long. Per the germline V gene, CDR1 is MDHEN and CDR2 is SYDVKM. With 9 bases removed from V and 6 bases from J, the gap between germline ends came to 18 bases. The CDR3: CARRLTESTQPQHF. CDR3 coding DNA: TGTGCCAGAAGGCTCACAGAGTCGACTCAGCCCCAGCATTTT.

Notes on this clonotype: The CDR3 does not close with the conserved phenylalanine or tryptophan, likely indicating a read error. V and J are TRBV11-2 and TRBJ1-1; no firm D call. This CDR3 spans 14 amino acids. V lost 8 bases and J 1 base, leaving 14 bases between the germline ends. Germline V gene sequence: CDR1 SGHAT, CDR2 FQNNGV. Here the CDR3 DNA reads TGTGCCAGCGGCCCCCTCTGGCCGAACACTGAAGCTTTCCTT. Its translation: CASGPLWPNTEAFL.

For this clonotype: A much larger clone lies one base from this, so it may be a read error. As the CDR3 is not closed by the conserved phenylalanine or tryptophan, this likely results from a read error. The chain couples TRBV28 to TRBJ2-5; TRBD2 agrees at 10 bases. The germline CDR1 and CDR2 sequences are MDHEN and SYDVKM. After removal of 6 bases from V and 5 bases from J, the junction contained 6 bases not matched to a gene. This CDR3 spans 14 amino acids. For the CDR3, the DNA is TGTGCCAGCAGCTCGACTAGCGGGTTTGAGACCCAGTACCTC. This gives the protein CASSSTSGFETQYL.

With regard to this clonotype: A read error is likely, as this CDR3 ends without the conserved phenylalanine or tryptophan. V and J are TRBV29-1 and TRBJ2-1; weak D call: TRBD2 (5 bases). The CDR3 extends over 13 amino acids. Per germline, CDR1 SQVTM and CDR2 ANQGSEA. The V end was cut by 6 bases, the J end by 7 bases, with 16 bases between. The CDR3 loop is CSVQTTSGNEQFL. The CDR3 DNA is TGCAGCGTCCAAACCACTAGTGGTAATGAGCAGTTCCTC.

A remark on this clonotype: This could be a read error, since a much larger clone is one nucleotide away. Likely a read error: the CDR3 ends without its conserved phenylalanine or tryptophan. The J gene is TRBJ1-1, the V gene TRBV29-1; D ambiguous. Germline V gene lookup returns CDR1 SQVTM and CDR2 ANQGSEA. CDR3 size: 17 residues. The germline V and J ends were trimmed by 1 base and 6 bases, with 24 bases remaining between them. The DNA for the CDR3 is TGCAGCGTTGAAGTCATAAGTCTGGGCACCCAACGACCTGAAGCTTTCTCT. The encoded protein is CSVEVISLGTQRPEAFS.

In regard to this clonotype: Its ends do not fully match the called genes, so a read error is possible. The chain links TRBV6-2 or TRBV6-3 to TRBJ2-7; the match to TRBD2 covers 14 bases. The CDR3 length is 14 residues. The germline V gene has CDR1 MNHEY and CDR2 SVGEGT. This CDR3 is CAGRLAGGTYERYF. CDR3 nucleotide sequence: TGTGCCGGCAGACTAGCGGGAGGGACCTACGAGCGGTACTTC.

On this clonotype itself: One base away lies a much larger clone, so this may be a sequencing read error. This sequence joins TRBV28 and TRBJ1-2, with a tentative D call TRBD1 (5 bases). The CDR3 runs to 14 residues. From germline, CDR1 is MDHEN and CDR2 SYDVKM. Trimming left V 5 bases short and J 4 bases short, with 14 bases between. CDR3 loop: CASSHTGTTYGYTF. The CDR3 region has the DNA TGTGCCAGCAGTCATACCGGGACGACCTATGGCTACACCTTC.

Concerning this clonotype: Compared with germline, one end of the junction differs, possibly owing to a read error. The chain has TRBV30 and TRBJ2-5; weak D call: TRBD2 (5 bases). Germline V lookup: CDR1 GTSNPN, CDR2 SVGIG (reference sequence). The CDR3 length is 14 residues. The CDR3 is CALSTSSGWETQCF. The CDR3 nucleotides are TGTGCCTTGAGTACCTCCTCGGGCTGGGAGACCCAGTGCTTC.

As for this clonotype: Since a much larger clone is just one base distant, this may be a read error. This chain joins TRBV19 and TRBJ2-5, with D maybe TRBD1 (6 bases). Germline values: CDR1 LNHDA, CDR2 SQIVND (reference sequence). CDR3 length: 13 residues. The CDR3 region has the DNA TGTGTCAGTAGTGGTGGGGGCGGGGAGACCCAGTACTTC. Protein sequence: CVSSGGGGETQYF. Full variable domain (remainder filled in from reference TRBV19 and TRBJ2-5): DGGITQSPKYLFRKEGQNVTLSCEQNLNHDAMYWYRQDPGQGLRLIYYSQIVNDFQKGDIAEGYSVSREKKESFPLTVTSAQKNPTAFYLCVSSGGGGETQYFGPGTRLLVL.

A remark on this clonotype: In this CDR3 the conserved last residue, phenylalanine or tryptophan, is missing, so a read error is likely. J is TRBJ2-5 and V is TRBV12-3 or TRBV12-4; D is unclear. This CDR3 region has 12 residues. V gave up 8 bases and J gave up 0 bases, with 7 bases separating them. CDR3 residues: CASCWDQETQYL. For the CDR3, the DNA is TGTGCCAGCTGTTGGGACCAAGAGACCCAGTACCTC.

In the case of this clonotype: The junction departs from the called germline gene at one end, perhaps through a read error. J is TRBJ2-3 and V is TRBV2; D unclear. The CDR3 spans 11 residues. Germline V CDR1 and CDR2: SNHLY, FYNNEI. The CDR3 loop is CASSFEDRQYF. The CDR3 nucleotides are TGTGCTAGTAGTTTCGAAGATAGGCAGTATTTT.